This T cell receptor (beta chain) was recorded in a study of OX40 agonist ivuxolimab in advanced cancers. Study summary: With ivuxolimab, an agonistic anti-OX40 (CD134) antibody, patients were treated. It was permissible to have had prior anti-PD-1, anti-PD-L1 or anti-CTLA-4 therapy, and around 40% had some.

Generated by immunoSEQ multiplex PCR, the TCRdb table keeps only in-frame clones and is missing some. The sample has about 77,000 clones; over 80% are singletons. Germline V gene data show CDR1 as MNHEY and CDR2 as SMNVEV (reference sequence). With 3 bases removed from V and 6 bases from J, the gap between germline ends came to 9 bases. This CDR3 region has 13 residues. With autoimmune disease history or systemic immunosuppression, patients were excluded. This TCR was sampled from an adult with an advanced solid tumor such as melanoma, head and neck, liver or kidney cancer. The source was CD4+ or CD8+ T cells sorted from blood, collected in a trial of the OX40 agonist ivuxolimab. The chain couples TRBV27 to TRBJ2-1, with D perhaps matching TRBD1 or TRBD2 (5 bases each). CDR3 DNA sequence: TGTGCCAGCAGTTTTTCAGGGAGCAATGAGCAGTTCTTC. Translated, it gives CASSFSGSNEQFF.